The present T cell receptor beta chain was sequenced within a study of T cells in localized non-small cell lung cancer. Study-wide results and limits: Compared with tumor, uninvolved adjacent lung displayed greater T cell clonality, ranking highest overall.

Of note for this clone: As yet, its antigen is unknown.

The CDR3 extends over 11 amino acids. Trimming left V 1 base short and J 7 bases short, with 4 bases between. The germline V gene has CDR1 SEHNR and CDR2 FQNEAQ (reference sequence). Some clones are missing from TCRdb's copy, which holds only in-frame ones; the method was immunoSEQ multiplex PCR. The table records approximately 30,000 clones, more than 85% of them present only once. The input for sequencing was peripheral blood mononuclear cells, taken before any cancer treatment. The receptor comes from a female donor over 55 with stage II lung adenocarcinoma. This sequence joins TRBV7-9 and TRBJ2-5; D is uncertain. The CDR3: CASSLDVTQYF. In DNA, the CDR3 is TGTGCCAGCAGCTTAGACGTGACCCAGTACTTC. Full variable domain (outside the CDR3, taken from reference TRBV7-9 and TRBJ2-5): DTGVSQNPRHKITKRGQNVTFRCDPISEHNRLYWYRQTLGQGPEFLTYFQNEAQLEKSRLLSDRFSAERPKGSFSTLEIQRTEQGDSAMYLCASSLDVTQYFGPGTRLLVL.